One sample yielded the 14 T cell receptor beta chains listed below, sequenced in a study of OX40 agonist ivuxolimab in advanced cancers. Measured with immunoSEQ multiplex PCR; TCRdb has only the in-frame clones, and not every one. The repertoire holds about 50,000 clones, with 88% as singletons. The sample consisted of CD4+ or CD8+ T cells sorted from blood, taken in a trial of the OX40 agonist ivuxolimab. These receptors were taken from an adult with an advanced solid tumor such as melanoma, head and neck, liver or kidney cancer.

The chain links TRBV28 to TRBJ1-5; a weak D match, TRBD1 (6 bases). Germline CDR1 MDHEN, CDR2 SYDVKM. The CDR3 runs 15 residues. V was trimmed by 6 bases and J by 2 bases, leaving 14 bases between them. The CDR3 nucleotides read TGTGCCAGCAGCCGGACCGAGGGGGGCAATCAGCCCCAGCATTTT. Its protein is CASSRTEGGNQPQHF.

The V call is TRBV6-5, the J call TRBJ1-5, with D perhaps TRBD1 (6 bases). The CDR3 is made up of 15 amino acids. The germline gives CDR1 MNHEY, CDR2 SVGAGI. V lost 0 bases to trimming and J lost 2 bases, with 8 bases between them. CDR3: CASSYSQGGNQPQHF. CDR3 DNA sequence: TGTGCCAGCAGTTACTCACAGGGCGGCAATCAGCCCCAGCATTTT.

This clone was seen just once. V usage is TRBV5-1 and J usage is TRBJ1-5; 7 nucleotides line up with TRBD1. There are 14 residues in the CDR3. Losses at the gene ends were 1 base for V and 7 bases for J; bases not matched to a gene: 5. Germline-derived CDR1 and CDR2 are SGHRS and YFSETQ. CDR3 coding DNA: TGCGCCAGCAGCTTGACAGGGGCAGGGCAGCCCCAGCATTTT. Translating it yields CASSLTGAGQPQHF.

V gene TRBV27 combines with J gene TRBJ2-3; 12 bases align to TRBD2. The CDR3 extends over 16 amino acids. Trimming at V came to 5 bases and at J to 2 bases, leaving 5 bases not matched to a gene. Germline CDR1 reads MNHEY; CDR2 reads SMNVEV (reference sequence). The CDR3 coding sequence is TGTGCCAGCAGTCGGACTAGCGGGAAACACACAGATACGCAGTATTTT. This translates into CASSRTSGKHTDTQYF.

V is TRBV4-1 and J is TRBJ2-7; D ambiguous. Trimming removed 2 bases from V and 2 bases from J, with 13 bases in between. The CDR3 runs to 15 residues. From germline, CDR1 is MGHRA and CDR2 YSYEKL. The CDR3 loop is CASSQPLRRTYEQYF. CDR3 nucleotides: TGCGCCAGCAGCCAACCTTTGCGGCGGACCTACGAGCAGTACTTC.

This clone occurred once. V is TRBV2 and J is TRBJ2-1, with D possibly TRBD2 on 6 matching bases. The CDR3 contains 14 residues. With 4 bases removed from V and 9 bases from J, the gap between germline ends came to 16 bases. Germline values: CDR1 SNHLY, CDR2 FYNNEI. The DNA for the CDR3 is TGTGCCAGCAGTGGCCGACTAGAAACCGTTGAGCAGTTCTTC. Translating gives CASSGRLETVEQFF.

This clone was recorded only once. CDR3 nucleotide sequence: TGTGCCAGTGGGCCGAGCTCCTATAATTCACCCCTCCACTTT. This translates into CASGPSSYNSPLHF. The J gene is TRBJ1-6, the V gene TRBV9; D not resolved. Germline V gene data show CDR1 as SGDLS and CDR2 as YYNGEE. Trimming removed 8 bases from V and 0 bases from J, with 9 bases in between. The CDR3 loop spans 14 amino acids.

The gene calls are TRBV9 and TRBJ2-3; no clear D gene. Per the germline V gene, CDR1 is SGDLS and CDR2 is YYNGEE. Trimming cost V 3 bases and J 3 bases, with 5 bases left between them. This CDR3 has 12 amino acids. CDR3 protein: CASSGLTDTQYF. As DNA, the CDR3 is TGTGCCAGCAGCGGTTTGACAGATACGCAGTATTTT.

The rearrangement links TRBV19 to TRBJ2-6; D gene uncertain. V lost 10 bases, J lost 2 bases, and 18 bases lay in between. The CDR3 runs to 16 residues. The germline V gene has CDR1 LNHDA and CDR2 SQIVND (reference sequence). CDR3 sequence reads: CATEDGALTGANVLTF. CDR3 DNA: TGTGCCACCGAGGACGGAGCCCTAACTGGGGCCAACGTCCTGACTTTC.

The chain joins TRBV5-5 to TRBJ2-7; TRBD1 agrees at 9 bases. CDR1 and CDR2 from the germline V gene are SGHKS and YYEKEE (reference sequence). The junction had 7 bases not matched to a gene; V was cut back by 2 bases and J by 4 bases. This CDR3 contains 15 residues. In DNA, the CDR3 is TGTGCCAGCAGCTTTACGTGGGACAGGGCTTACGAGCAGTACTTC. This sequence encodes CASSFTWDRAYEQYF.

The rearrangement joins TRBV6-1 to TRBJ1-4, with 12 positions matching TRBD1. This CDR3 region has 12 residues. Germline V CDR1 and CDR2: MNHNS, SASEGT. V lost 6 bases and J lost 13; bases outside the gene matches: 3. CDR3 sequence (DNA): TGTGCCAGCAGAGGGACAGGGGGCGTACTGTTTTTT. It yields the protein CASRGTGGVLFF.

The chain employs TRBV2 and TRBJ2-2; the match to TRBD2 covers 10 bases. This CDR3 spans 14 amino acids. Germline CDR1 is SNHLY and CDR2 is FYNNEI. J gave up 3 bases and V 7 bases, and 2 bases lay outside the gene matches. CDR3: CASTGLADTGELFF. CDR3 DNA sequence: TGTGCCAGCACCGGACTAGCGGACACCGGGGAGCTGTTTTTT.

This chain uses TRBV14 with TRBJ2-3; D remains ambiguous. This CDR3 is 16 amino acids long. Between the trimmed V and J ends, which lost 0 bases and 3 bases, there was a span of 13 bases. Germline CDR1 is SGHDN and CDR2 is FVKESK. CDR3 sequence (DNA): TGTGCCAGCAGCCAAGACTCCTTATTACATACAGATACGCAGTATTTT. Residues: CASSQDSLLHTDTQYF.

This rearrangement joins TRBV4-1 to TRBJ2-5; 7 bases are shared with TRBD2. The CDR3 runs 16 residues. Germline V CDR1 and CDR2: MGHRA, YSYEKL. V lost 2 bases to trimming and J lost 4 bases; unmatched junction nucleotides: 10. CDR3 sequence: CASSQYPSGLTETQYF. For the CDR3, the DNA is TGCGCCAGCAGCCAATATCCTAGCGGCCTGACAGAGACCCAGTACTTC.